The 9 T cell receptor beta chains reported below all come from one sample, sequenced in a study of glioma-infiltrating T cells. TCR alpha and beta CDR3 regions were amplified from RNA using iRepertoire nested multiplex PCR. TCRdb itself ran the multiplex PCR reads through MiXCR, one entry per CDR3 protein. Of approximately 190,000 distinct CDR3 sequences in the sample, 32% were seen once. The sample was glioma tissue, nonneoplastic brain tissue, or PBMCs (not recorded which). The source of these receptors is a human donor with low-grade glioma or glioblastoma, undergoing nonglioma brain surgery, or in good health (not recorded which).

Regarding this clonotype: A much larger clone differs by one base, so this may be a read error. V and J are TRBV24-1 and TRBJ2-3; TRBD1 aligns across 9 bases. This CDR3 comprises 14 residues. V gave up 5 bases and J gave up 4 bases; unmatched junction bases: 3. Germline lookup yields CDR1 KGHDR and CDR2 SFDVKD. The CDR3 DNA follows: TGTGCCACCAGTGGAACAGGGGGCGCAGATACGCAGTATTTT. It yields the protein CATSGTGGADTQYF.

There are many counts of this clonotype. In DNA, the CDR3 is TGTGCCAGCAGTGAAGCGTTGGTGGGTCAGGGGACCTCTGGAAACACCATATATTTT. Translating it yields CASSEALVGQGTSGNTIYF. The chain carries TRBV6-1 and TRBJ1-3; a possible D gene is TRBD1 (6 bases). CDR3 length: 19 residues. V was clipped by 0 bases and J by 0 bases, with 18 bases between them. Germline CDR1 MNHNS, CDR2 SASEGT.

This clonotype was counted a few times. This chain joins TRBV4-2 and TRBJ2-5; no definite D call. Trimming left V 0 bases short and J 5 bases short, with 13 bases between. CDR1 and CDR2 (germline): LGHNA, YNFKEQ. There are 15 residues in the CDR3. CDR3 residues: CASSQDGVDRETQYF. DNA for the CDR3: TGTGCCAGCAGCCAAGATGGGGTAGATCGGGAGACCCAGTACTTC.

This clonotype was recorded at least ten times. V and J are TRBV6-6 and TRBJ1-3; a possible D gene is TRBD1 (6 bases). The V end lost 2 bases, the J end lost 0 bases, and 14 bases lay between the germline ends. Looked up from germline, CDR1 is MNHNY and CDR2 is SVGAGI (reference sequence). CDR3 length: 17 residues. The CDR3 loop is CASSYTGADVSGNTIYF. CDR3 in DNA: TGTGCCAGCAGTTACACGGGGGCCGACGTCTCTGGAAACACCATATATTTT.

The chain combines TRBV29-1 with TRBJ1-2; D not resolved. V lost 0 bases, J lost 8 bases, and 10 bases lay in between. Germline-derived CDR1 and CDR2 are SQVTM and ANQGSEA. This CDR3 comprises 12 residues. The CDR3 DNA is TGCAGCGTTGAAGATCGGGGAGGAGGCTACACCTTC. Encoded protein: CSVEDRGGGYTF.

A few counts support this clonotype. This sequence joins TRBV7-9 and TRBJ2-3; 12 positions match TRBD2. Trimming at V came to 5 bases and at J to 3 bases, leaving 3 bases not matched to a gene. The CDR3 runs to 15 residues. Germline CDR1 reads SEHNR; CDR2 reads FQNEAQ (reference sequence). The CDR3 spells CASSPTSGRTDTQYF. The CDR3 DNA is TGTGCCAGCAGCCCTACTAGCGGGAGGACAGATACGCAGTATTTT.

This clonotype has only a few counts. The V and J genes are TRBV19 and TRBJ2-1; either TRBD1 or TRBD2 may supply D (5 bases each). Germline V gene sequence: CDR1 LNHDA, CDR2 SQIVND (reference sequence). The CDR3 spans 15 residues. The V gene lost 5 bases and the J gene lost 8 bases, with 19 bases spanning the gap. The DNA for the CDR3 is TGTGCCAGTAGTGCCGGGAACCCTCGGGGCGATGAGCAGTTCTTC. Its protein is CASSAGNPRGDEQFF.

Only a few counts were recorded for this clonotype. The chain carries TRBV5-1 and TRBJ1-5; unclear D gene. The germline gives CDR1 SGHRS, CDR2 YFSETQ. V gave up 0 bases and J gave up 0 bases, with 7 bases separating them. The CDR3 covers 15 residues. CDR3 sequence reads: CASSLEPNSNQPQHF. As DNA, the CDR3 is TGCGCCAGCAGCTTGGAGCCGAATAGCAATCAGCCCCAGCATTTT.

The chain joins TRBV7-9 to TRBJ2-1, with 10 positions matching TRBD2. J was trimmed by 7 bases and V by 0 bases; bases with no gene match: 3. This CDR3 has 15 residues. Germline CDR1 SEHNR, CDR2 FQNEAQ (reference sequence). CDR3 sequence reads: CASSLALAGANEQFF. DNA of the CDR3: TGTGCCAGCAGCTTAGCTCTAGCGGGAGCGAATGAGCAGTTCTTC.